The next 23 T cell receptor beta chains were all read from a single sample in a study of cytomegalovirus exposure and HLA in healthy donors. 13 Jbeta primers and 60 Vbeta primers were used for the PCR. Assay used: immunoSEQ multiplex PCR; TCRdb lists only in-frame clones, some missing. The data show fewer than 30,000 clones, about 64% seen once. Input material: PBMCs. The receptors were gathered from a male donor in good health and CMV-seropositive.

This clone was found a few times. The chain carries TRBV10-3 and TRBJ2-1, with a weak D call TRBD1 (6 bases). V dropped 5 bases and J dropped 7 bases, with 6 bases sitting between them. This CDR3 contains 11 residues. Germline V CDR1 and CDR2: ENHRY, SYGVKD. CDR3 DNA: TGTGCCATCAGTCAGGGGAATGAGCAGTTCTTC. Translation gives CAISQGNEQFF.

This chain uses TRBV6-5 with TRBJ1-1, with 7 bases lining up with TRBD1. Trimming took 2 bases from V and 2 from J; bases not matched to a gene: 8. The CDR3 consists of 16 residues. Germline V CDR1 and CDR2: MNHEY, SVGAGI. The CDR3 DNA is TGTGCCAGCAGTTACCTTAAACGACAGGGTAACACTGAAGCTTTCTTT. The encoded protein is CASSYLKRQGNTEAFF.

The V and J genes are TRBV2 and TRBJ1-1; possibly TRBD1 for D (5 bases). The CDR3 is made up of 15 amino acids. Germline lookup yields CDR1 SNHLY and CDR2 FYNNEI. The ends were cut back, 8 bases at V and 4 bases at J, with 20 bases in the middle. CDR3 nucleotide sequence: TGTGCCAGCTTGCCTGGGGGGATCCGGCCCACTGAAGCTTTCTTT. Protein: CASLPGGIRPTEAFF.

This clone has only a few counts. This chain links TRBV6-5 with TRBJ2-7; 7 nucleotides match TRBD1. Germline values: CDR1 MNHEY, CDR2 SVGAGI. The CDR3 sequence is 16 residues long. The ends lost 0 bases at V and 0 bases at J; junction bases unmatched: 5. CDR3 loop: CASSYSGGSSSYEQYF. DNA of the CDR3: TGTGCCAGCAGTTACTCAGGGGGCTCCAGCTCCTACGAGCAGTACTTC.

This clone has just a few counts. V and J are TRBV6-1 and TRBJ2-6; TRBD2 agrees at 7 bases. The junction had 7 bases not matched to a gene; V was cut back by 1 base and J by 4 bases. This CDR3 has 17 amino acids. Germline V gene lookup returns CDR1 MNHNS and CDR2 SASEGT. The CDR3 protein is CASSEGPGGYGANVLTF. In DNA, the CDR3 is TGTGCCAGCAGTGAAGGTCCGGGGGGTTACGGGGCCAACGTCCTGACTTTC.

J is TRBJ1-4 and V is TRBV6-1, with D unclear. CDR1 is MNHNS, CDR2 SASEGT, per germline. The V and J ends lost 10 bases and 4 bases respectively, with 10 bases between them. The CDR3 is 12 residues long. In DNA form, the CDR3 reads TGTGCCACCGGAGGGCTTAATGAAAAACTGTTTTTT. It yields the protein CATGGLNEKLFF.

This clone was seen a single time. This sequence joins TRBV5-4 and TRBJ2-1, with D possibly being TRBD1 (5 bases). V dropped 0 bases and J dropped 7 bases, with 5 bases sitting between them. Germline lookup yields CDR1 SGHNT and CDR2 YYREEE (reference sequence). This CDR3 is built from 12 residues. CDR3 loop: CASSLEGNEQFF. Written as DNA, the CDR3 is TGTGCCAGCAGCTTGGAGGGGAATGAGCAGTTCTTC.

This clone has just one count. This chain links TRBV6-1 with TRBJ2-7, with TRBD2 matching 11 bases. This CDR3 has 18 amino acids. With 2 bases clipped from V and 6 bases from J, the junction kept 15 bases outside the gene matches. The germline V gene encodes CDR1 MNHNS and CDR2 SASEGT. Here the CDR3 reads CASSERASGRNPRGEQYF. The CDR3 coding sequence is TGTGCCAGCAGTGAAAGGGCTAGCGGGAGGAACCCTCGGGGCGAGCAGTACTTC.

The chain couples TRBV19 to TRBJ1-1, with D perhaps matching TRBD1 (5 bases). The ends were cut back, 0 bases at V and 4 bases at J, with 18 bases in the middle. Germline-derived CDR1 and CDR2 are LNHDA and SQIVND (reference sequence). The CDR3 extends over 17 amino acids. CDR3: CASSIDPRDRPGTEAFF. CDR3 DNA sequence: TGTGCCAGTAGTATAGATCCCAGGGATAGACCTGGCACTGAAGCTTTCTTT.

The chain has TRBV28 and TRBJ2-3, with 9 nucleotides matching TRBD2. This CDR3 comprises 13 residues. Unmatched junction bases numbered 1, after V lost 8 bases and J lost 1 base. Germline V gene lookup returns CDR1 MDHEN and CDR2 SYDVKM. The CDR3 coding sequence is TGTGCCAGCCAGCGGGGGGGCACAGATACGCAGTATTTT. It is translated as CASQRGGTDTQYF.

Here the CDR3 reads CASSSGGVTDTQYF. The DNA of the CDR3 is TGTGCCAGCAGCTCGGGGGGGGTCACAGATACGCAGTATTTT. The V and J genes are TRBV5-4 and TRBJ2-3, with 8 bases aligning to TRBD2. V was pared by 3 bases and J by 2 bases, with 2 bases of the junction left unmatched. The CDR3 length is 14 residues. Per germline, CDR1 SGHNT and CDR2 YYREEE (reference sequence).

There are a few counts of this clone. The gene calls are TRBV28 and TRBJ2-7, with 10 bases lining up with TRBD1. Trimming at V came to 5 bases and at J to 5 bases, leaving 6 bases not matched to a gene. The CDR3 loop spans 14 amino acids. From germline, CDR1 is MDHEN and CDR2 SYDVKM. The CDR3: CASSTTGGADEQYF. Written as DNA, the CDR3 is TGTGCCAGCAGTACGACAGGGGGCGCGGACGAGCAGTACTTC.

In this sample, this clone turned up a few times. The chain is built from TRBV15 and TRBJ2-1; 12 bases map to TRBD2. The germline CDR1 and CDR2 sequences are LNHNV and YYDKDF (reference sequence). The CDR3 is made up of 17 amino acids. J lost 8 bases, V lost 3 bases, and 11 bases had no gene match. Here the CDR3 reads CATSSGMITSGRYEQFF. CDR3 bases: TGTGCCACCAGCAGCGGTATGATAACTAGCGGGAGGTATGAGCAGTTCTTC.

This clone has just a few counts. The CDR3 loop is CASSMSGSASGTDTQYF. The CDR3 DNA reads as TGCGCCAGCAGTATGAGCGGGAGCGCCTCAGGCACAGATACGCAGTATTTT. The gene calls are TRBV10-1 and TRBJ2-3; 8 nucleotides line up with TRBD2. V lost 5 bases, J lost 1 base, and 11 bases stayed unmatched. Germline V gene data show CDR1 as WNHNN and CDR2 as SYGVQD (reference sequence). The CDR3 has 17 residues.

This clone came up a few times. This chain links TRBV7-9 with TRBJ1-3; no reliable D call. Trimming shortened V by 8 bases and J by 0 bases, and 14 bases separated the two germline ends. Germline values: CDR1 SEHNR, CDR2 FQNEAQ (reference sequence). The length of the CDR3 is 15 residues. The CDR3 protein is CASSPHGSSGNTIYF. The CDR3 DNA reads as TGTGCCAGCTCACCACATGGGAGCTCTGGAAACACCATATATTTT.

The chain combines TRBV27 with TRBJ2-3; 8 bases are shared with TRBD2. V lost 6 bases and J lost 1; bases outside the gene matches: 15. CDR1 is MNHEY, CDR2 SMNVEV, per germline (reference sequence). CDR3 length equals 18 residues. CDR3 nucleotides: TGTGCCAGCAGCTGGCCCCGGACTAGCATGGGTGGCACAGATACGCAGTATTTT. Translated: CASSWPRTSMGGTDTQYF.

The CDR3 DNA sequence: TGTGCCAGCTCACCGAACACACTAAACACTGAAGCTTTCTTT. It translates to CASSPNTLNTEAFF. J is TRBJ1-1 and V is TRBV18, with D hard to call. The CDR3 is made up of 14 amino acids. The V and J ends lost 3 bases and 2 bases respectively, with 10 bases between them. Germline V gives CDR1 KGHSH, CDR2 LQKENI.

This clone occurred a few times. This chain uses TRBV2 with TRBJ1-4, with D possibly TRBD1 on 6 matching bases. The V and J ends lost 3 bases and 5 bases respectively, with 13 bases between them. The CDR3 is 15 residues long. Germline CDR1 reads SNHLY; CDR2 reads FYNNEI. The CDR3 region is CASSDLGAQNEKLFF. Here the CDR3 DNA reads TGTGCCAGCAGTGACTTGGGGGCCCAGAATGAAAAACTGTTTTTT.

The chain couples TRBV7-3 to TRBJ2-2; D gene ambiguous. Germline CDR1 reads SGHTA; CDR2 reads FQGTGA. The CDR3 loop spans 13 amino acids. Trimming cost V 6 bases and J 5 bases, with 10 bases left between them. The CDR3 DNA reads TGTGCCAGCAGTTACAGTAGTACCGGGGAGCTGTTTTTT. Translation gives CASSYSSTGELFF.

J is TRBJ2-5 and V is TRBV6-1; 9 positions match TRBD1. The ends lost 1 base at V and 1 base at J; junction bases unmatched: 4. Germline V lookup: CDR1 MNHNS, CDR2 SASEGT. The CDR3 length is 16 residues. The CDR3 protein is CASSEVGTGIQETQYF. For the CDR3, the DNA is TGTGCCAGCAGTGAAGTAGGGACAGGGATCCAAGAGACCCAGTACTTC.

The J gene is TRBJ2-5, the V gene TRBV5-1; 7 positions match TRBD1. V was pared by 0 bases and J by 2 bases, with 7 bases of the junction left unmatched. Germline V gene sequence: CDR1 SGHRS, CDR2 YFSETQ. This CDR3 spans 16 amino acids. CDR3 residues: CASSLGQGPRQETQYF. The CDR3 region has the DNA TGCGCCAGCAGCTTGGGACAGGGTCCCCGTCAAGAGACCCAGTACTTC.

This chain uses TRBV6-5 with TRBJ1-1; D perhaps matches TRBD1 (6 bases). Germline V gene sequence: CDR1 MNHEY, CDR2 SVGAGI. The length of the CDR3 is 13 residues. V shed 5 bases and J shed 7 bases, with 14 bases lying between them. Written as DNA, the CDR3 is TGTGCCAGCAGTCTGACAGGCCCTGGTGAAGCTTTCTTT. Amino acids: CASSLTGPGEAFF.

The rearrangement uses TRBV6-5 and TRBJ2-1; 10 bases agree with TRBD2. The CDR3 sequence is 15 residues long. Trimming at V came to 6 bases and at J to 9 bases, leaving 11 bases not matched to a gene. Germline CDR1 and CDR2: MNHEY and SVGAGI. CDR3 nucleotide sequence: TGTGCCAGCAGACTCGAGCGGGAGGGCCTGGGTGAGCAGTTCTTC. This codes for CASRLEREGLGEQFF.